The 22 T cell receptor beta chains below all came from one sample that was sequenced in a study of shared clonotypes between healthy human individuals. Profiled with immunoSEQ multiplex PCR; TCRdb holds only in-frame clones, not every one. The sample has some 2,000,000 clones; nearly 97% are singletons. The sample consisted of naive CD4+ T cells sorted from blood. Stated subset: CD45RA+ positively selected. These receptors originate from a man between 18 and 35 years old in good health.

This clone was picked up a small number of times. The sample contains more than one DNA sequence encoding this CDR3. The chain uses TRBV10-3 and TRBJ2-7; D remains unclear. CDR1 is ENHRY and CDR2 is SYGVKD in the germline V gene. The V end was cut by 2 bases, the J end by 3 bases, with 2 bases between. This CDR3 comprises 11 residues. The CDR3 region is CAISENYEQYF. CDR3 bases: TGTGCCATCAGTGAGAACTACGAGCAGTACTTC.

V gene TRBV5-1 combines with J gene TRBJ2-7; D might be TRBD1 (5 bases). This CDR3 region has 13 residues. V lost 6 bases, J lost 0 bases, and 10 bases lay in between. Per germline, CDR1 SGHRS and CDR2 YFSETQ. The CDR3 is CASNRQNSYEQYF. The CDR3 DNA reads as TGCGCCAGCAACCGACAGAACTCCTACGAGCAGTACTTC.

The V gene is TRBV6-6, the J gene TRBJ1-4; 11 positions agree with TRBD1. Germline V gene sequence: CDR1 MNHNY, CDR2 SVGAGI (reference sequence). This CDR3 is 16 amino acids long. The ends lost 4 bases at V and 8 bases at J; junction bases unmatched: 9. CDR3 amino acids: CASSFPGQGGWEKLFF. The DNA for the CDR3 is TGTGCCAGCAGTTTCCCGGGACAGGGGGGATGGGAAAAACTGTTTTTT.

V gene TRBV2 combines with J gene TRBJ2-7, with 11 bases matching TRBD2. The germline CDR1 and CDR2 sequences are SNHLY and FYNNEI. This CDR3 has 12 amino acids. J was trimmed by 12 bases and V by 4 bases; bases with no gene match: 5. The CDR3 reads CASSGASGRLYF. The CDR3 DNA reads TGTGCCAGCAGTGGAGCTAGCGGGAGGTTGTACTTC.

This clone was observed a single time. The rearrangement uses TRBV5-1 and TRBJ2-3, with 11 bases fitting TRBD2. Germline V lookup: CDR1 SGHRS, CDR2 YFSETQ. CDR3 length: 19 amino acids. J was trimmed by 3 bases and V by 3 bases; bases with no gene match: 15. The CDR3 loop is CASSSATSGSVLGTDTQYF. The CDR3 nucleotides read TGCGCCAGCAGCTCCGCCACTAGCGGGAGTGTACTAGGTACAGATACGCAGTATTTT.

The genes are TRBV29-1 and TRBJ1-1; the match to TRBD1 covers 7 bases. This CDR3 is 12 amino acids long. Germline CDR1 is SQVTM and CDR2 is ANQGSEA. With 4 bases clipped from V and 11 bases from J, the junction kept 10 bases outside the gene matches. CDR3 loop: CSVARTGRGAFF. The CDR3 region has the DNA TGCAGCGTTGCCCGGACAGGAAGGGGGGCTTTCTTT.

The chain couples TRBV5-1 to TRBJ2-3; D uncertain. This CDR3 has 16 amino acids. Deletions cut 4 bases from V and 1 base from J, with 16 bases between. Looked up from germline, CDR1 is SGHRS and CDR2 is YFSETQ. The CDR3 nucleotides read TGCGCCAGCAGCCGAGCCCGAGTAGGCGGCACAGATACGCAGTATTTT. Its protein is CASSRARVGGTDTQYF. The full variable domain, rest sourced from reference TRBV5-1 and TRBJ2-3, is KAGVTQTPRYLIKTRGQQVTLSCSPISGHRSVSWYQQTPGQGLQFLFEYFSETQRNKGNFPGRFSGRQFSNSRSEMNVSTLELGDSALYLCASSRARVGGTDTQYFGPGTRLTVL.

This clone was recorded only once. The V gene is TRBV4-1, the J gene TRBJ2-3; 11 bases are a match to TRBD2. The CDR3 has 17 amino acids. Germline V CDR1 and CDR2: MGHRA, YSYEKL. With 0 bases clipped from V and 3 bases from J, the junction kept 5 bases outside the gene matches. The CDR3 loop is CASSQELAGVYTDTQYF. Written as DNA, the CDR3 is TGCGCCAGCAGCCAAGAACTAGCGGGAGTGTATACAGATACGCAGTATTTT.

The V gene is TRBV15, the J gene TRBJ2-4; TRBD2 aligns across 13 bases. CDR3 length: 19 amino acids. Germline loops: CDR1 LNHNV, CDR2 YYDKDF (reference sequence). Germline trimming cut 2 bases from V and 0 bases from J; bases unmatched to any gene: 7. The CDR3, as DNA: TGTGCCACCAGCAGAAGACTAGCGGGGGGCCTCGTAGCCAAAAACATTCAGTACTTC. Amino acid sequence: CATSRRLAGGLVAKNIQYF.

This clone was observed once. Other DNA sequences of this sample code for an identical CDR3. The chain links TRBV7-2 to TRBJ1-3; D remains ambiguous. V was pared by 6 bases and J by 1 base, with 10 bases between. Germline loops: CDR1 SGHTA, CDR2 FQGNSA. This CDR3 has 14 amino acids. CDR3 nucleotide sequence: TGTGCCAGCAGACTAACGGGGTCTGGAAACACCATATATTTT. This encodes CASRLTGSGNTIYF.

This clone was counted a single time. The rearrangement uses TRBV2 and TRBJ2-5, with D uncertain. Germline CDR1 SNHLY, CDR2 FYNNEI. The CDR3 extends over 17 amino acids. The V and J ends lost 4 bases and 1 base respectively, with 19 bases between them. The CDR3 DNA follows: TGTGCCAGCAGTGGACGGACGGAGATACGTACCCAAGAGACCCAGTACTTC. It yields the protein CASSGRTEIRTQETQYF.

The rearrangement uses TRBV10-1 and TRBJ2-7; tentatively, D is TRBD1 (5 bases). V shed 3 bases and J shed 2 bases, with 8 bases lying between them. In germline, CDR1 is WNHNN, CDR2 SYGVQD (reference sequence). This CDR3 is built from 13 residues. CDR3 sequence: CASSEGVPYEQYF. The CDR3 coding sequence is TGCGCCAGCAGTGAAGGGGTCCCCTACGAGCAGTACTTC.

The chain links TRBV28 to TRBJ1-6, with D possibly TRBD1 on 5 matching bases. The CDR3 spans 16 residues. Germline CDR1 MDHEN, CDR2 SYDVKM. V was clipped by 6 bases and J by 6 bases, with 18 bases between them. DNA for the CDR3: TGTGCCAGCAGCTGGGACCCGGGGGATTCTAATTCACCCCTCCACTTT. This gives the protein CASSWDPGDSNSPLHF.

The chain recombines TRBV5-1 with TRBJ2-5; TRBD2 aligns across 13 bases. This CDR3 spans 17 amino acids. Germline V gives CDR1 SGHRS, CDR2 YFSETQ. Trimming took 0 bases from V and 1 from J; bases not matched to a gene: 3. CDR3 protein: CASSLGTSGGAQETQYF. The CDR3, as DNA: TGCGCCAGCAGCTTGGGGACTAGCGGGGGAGCCCAAGAGACCCAGTACTTC.

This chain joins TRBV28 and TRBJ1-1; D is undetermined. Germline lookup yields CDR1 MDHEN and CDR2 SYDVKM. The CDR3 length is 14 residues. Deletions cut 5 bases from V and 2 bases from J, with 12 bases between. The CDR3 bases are TGTGCCAGCAGTGCCCCCCTATTTAACACTGAAGCTTTCTTT. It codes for CASSAPLFNTEAFF.

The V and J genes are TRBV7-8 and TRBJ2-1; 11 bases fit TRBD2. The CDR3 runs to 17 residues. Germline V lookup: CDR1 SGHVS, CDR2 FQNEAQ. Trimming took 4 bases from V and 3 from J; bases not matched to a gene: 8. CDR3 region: CASSSTSGTSGYNEQFF. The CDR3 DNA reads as TGTGCCAGCAGCTCTACCTCCGGGACTAGCGGCTACAATGAGCAGTTCTTC. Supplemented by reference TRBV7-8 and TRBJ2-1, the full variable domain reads GAGVSQSPRYKVAKRGQDVALRCDPISGHVSLFWYQQALGQGPEFLTYFQNEAQLDKSGLPSDRFFAERPEGSVSTLKIQRTQQEDSAVYLCASSSTSGTSGYNEQFFGPGTRLTVL.

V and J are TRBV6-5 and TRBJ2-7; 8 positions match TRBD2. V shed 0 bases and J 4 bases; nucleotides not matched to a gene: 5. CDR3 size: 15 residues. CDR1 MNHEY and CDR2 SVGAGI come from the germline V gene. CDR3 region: CASSYSPSGYYEQYF. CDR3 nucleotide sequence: TGTGCCAGCAGTTACTCGCCTAGCGGGTATTACGAGCAGTACTTC.

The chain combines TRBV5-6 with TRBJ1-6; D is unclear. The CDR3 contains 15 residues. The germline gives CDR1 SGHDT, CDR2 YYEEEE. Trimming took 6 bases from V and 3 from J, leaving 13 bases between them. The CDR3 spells CASTSKGNYNSPLHF. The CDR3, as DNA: TGTGCCAGCACTTCGAAGGGCAACTATAATTCACCCCTCCACTTT.

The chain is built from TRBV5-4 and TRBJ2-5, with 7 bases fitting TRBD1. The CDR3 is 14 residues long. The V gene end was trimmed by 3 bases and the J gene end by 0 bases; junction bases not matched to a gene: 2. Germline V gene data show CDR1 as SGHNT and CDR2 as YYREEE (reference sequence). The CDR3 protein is CASSSQGYQETQYF. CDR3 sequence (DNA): TGTGCCAGCAGCTCACAGGGGTACCAAGAGACCCAGTACTTC.

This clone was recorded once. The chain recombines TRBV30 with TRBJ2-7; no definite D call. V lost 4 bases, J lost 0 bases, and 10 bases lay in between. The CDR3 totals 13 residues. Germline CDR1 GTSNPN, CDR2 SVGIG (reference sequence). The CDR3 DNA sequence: TGTGCCTGGATGACTGCAAGCTCCTACGAGCAGTACTTC. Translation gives CAWMTASSYEQYF.

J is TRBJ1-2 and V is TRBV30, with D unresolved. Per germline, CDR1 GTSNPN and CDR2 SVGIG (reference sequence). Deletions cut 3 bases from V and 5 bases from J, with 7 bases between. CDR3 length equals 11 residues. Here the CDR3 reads CAWRKEYGYTF. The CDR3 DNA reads TGTGCCTGGAGGAAGGAGTATGGCTACACCTTC.

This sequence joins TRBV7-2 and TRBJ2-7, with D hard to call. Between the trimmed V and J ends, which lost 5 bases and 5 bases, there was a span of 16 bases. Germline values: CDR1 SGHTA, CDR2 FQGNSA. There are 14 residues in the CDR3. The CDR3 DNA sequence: TGTGCCAGCAGCCCCAATGGATTAGGAAACGAGCAGTACTTC. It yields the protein CASSPNGLGNEQYF.